Below, 24 T cell receptor beta chains from the same sample are listed, as sequenced in a study of post-analysis software for immune sequencing data. Study outcomes and limitations: TRBV5-6, TRBV5-1 and TRBV20-1 were among several TRBV segments more frequent in patients than controls.

Prepared TCR beta cDNA libraries contained unique molecular identifiers. TCRdb re-called the PCR reads through MiXCR, storing one row per CDR3 protein. The table includes about 680,000 distinct CDR3 sequences, approximately 60% detected once. Antigens of these TCRs are unknown. Sequenced: blood. These receptors were taken from a girl aged 2-10 years with multiple sclerosis.

The chain recombines TRBV29-1 with TRBJ2-7; D may be TRBD2 (5 bases). The germline V and J ends were trimmed by 4 bases and 0 bases, with 7 bases remaining between them. CDR3 length: 12 residues. Germline V gene sequence: CDR1 SQVTM, CDR2 ANQGSEA. CDR3 nucleotide sequence: TGCAGCGTTGTTAGCGACTCCTACGAGCAGTACTTC. As protein: CSVVSDSYEQYF.

This chain uses TRBV11-2 with TRBJ2-1; 7 positions agree with TRBD2. The assigned J gene may be wrong: the sequence end matches TRBJ2-7 better. Germline-derived CDR1 and CDR2 are SGHAT and FQNNGV. CDR3 length equals 14 residues. The CDR3 here is CASSPRGVYNEQYF. The DNA for the CDR3 is TGTGCCAGCAGCCCTCGGGGGGTCTACAATGAGCAGTACTTC.

The chain carries TRBV10-3 and TRBJ2-5; no firm D call. The J call may be in error: the DNA end matches TRBJ2-7 better. CDR1 is ENHRY, CDR2 SYGVKD, per germline. The CDR3 contains 12 residues. The CDR3 is CAISTLEDEQYF. CDR3 nucleotides: TGTGCCATCAGCACTTTAGAGGACGAGCAGTACTTC.

The sample holds a few counts of this clonotype. The chain recombines TRBV4-1 with TRBJ2-3; perhaps TRBD2 as D (5 bases). Deletions cut 0 bases from V and 2 bases from J, with 9 bases between. The CDR3 is made up of 15 amino acids. From germline, CDR1 is MGHRA and CDR2 YSYEKL. The CDR3 DNA follows: TGCGCCAGCAGCCAAGACGAGCGGATCACAGATACGCAGTATTTT. Its translation: CASSQDERITDTQYF.

This clonotype is a singleton in its sample. This chain joins TRBV15 and TRBJ1-2; D gene uncertain. V was shortened by 0 bases and J by 2 bases, with 10 bases between the two germline ends. In germline, CDR1 is LNHNV, CDR2 YYDKDF (reference sequence). The CDR3 has 15 residues. CDR3 sequence reads: CATSRDPVRNYGYTF. The CDR3 nucleotides read TGTGCCACCAGCAGAGATCCAGTAAGAAACTATGGCTACACCTTC.

The genes are TRBV7-2 and TRBJ2-3; TRBD2 matches 16 bases. The V gene end was trimmed by 5 bases and the J gene end by 6 bases; junction bases not matched to a gene: 14. Looked up from germline, CDR1 is SGHTA and CDR2 is FQGNSA. The CDR3 runs 19 residues. CDR3 sequence (DNA): TGTGCCAGCAGCCAGGCCGGGGGGACTAGCGGGGGGGCATGGGATACGCAGTATTTT. It translates to CASSQAGGTSGGAWDTQYF. The whole variable domain, remainder taken from reference TRBV7-2 and TRBJ2-3, is GAGVSQSPSNKVTEKGKDVELRCDPISGHTALYWYRQSLGQGLEFLIYFQGNSAPDKSGLPSDRFSAERTGGSVSTLTIQRTQQEDSAVYLCASSQAGGTSGGAWDTQYFGPGTRLTVL.

This clonotype was detected once. J is TRBJ2-5 and V is TRBV6-2 or TRBV6-3; 12 positions match TRBD2. The CDR3 spans 16 residues. Germline CDR1 is MNHEY and CDR2 is SVGEGT. J lost 8 bases, V lost 5 bases, and 12 bases had no gene match. The CDR3: CASSKTSGSLAGTQYF. CDR3 bases: TGTGCCAGCAGTAAGACTAGCGGGAGCCTCGCGGGAACCCAGTACTTC.

V and J are TRBV7-2 and TRBJ2-4; D unclear. Germline V lookup: CDR1 SGHTA, CDR2 FQGNSA. V was cut by 4 bases and J by 6 bases, with 16 bases left in between. The CDR3 loop spans 15 amino acids. The CDR3 nucleotides read TGTGCCAGCAGCTCCCCGGGCGGTGGGTCAAACATTCAGTACTTC. Translated: CASSSPGGGSNIQYF.

The J gene is TRBJ2-1, the V gene TRBV5-1, with TRBD1 matching over 11 bases. V gave up 2 bases and J gave up 9 bases; unmatched junction bases: 10. Per germline, CDR1 SGHRS and CDR2 YFSETQ. The CDR3 spans 16 residues. The CDR3, as DNA: TGCGCCAGCAGCTTAGGACAGGGGGCAGATAACGGTGAGCAGTTCTTC. This gives the protein CASSLGQGADNGEQFF.

This clonotype turned up a few times. The chain joins TRBV7-2 to TRBJ2-5, with 8 bases identical to TRBD2. The germline gives CDR1 SGHTA, CDR2 FQGNSA. With V trimmed by 6 bases and J by 1 base, 4 bases remained unmatched. CDR3 length: 14 residues. The DNA of the CDR3 is TGTGCCAGCAGTTACGGACTAGCCCAAGAGACCCAGTACTTC. This sequence encodes CASSYGLAQETQYF.

The CDR3 nucleotides are TGTGCTAGTGGTTTGGGTACCACAGAGTATAGCAATCAGCCCCAGCATTTT. Translating it yields CASGLGTTEYSNQPQHF. The chain uses TRBV12-5 and TRBJ1-5, with D hard to call. Germline CDR1 reads LGHNT; CDR2 reads FRNRAP. The CDR3 runs 17 residues. Between the trimmed V and J ends, which lost 1 base and 0 bases, there was a span of 13 bases. The full variable domain, its missing parts supplied by reference TRBV12-5 and TRBJ1-5, is DARVTQTPRHKVTEMGQEVTMRCQPILGHNTVFWYRQTMMQGLELLAYFRNRAPLDDSGMPKDRFSAEMPDATLATLKIQPSEPRDSAVYFCASGLGTTEYSNQPQHFGDGTRLSIL.

This rearrangement joins TRBV6-5 to TRBJ1-5, with D uncertain. The germline V gene has CDR1 MNHEY and CDR2 SVGAGI. The CDR3 spans 13 residues. Trimming took off 5 bases at V and 3 bases at J, with 8 bases between the two ends. CDR3 DNA sequence: TGTGCCAGCAGTGGACCTAACAATCAGCCCCAGCATTTT. This codes for CASSGPNNQPQHF.

The chain employs TRBV12-3 or TRBV12-4 and TRBJ2-1; D is perhaps TRBD2 (5 bases). Trimming stripped 7 bases from V and 5 bases from J, with 9 bases between. This CDR3 is 12 amino acids long. As DNA, the CDR3 is TGTGCCAGCACCTGGACTGACAATGAGCAGTTCTTC. It encodes CASTWTDNEQFF.

This chain joins TRBV29-1 and TRBJ2-2; TRBD2 might be the D (5 bases). With 4 bases removed from V and 1 base from J, the gap between germline ends came to 10 bases. Germline V gives CDR1 SQVTM, CDR2 ANQGSEA. The CDR3 is made up of 14 amino acids. For the CDR3, the DNA is TGCAGCGTTGGTAATAGCGTGAACACCGGGGAGCTGTTTTTT. Its protein is CSVGNSVNTGELFF.

The sample holds a few counts of this clonotype. V and J are TRBV20-1 and TRBJ2-1, with a possible D match to TRBD1 (7 bases). Germline V CDR1 and CDR2: DFQATT, SNEGSKA (reference sequence). This CDR3 has 14 residues. V shed 5 bases and J shed 4 bases, with 15 bases lying between them. CDR3 protein: CSAGVQGRYNEQFF. Here the CDR3 DNA reads TGCAGTGCTGGAGTACAGGGGAGGTACAATGAGCAGTTCTTC.

There are a few counts of this clonotype. CDR3 bases: TGTGCCACCAGCTCCGACCCAGGGGCAGATACGCAGTATTTT. Residues: CATSSDPGADTQYF. The chain carries TRBV15 and TRBJ2-3, with a possible D match to TRBD1 (6 bases). The CDR3 covers 14 residues. From germline, CDR1 is LNHNV and CDR2 YYDKDF (reference sequence). V was trimmed by 5 bases and J by 4 bases, leaving 13 bases between them.

This chain uses TRBV10-3 with TRBJ1-4; TRBD1 matches 7 bases. The germline V gene encodes CDR1 ENHRY and CDR2 SYGVKD. With V trimmed by 4 bases and J by 8 bases, 7 bases remained unmatched. CDR3 size: 14 residues. This chain's CDR3 is CAISGDLQGEKLFF. The CDR3 region has the DNA TGTGCCATCAGTGGGGACTTACAGGGGGAAAAACTGTTTTTT.

The chain couples TRBV7-6 to TRBJ1-2; D is ambiguous. CDR3 length: 14 residues. Germline V CDR1 and CDR2: SGHVS, FNYEAQ. Between the trimmed V and J ends, which lost 4 bases and 8 bases, there was a span of 17 bases. The CDR3 loop is CASSSVDFKSGYTF. CDR3 nucleotide sequence: TGTGCCAGCAGCTCCGTGGACTTTAAGAGCGGCTACACCTTC.

This clonotype was observed a handful of times. The chain couples TRBV7-2 to TRBJ2-5, with TRBD2 identical over 13 bases. TRBJ2-7 matches the DNA end more closely, so the J call is doubtful. Germline V gene data show CDR1 as SGHTA and CDR2 as FQGNSA. The CDR3 covers 16 residues. In DNA form, the CDR3 reads TGTGCCAGCAGCCGACTAGCGGGAGGATCCTTCTACGAGCAGTACTTC. Translated: CASSRLAGGSFYEQYF.

In DNA, the CDR3 is TGTGCCAGCAGCCAGTCTTCCGTGGATACGCAGTATTTT. This sequence encodes CASSQSSVDTQYF. The V and J genes are TRBV3-1 and TRBJ2-3; no reliable D call. Trimming took off 3 bases at V and 6 bases at J, with 10 bases between the two ends. The CDR3 covers 13 residues. CDR1 and CDR2 from the germline V gene are LGHDT and YNNKEL (reference sequence).

The rearrangement joins TRBV10-3 to TRBJ1-1, with D possibly TRBD1 on 6 matching bases. This CDR3 is 15 amino acids long. Germline-derived CDR1 and CDR2 are ENHRY and SYGVKD. The ends were cut back, 3 bases at V and 1 base at J, with 12 bases in the middle. CDR3 DNA sequence: TGTGCCATCAGTGATCAGGGGCTCTCGAACACTGAAGCTTTCTTT. Translating it yields CAISDQGLSNTEAFF.

J is TRBJ2-5 and V is TRBV5-1, with 15 bases aligning to TRBD2. There are 17 residues in the CDR3. J was trimmed by 1 base and V by 5 bases; bases with no gene match: 6. Germline V CDR1 and CDR2: SGHRS, YFSETQ. DNA of the CDR3: TGCGCCAGCAGTTCAAGGACTAGCGGGAGGGTCCAAGAGACCCAGTACTTC. The encoded protein is CASSSRTSGRVQETQYF.

The chain has TRBV5-1 and TRBJ2-7; 7 nucleotides align to TRBD1. The CDR3 loop spans 14 amino acids. The V and J ends lost 0 bases and 3 bases, in that order; junction bases with no gene match: 3. Germline CDR1 is SGHRS and CDR2 is YFSETQ. The CDR3 spells CASSLEWTGYEQYF. Written as DNA, the CDR3 is TGCGCCAGCAGCTTGGAGTGGACAGGCTACGAGCAGTACTTC. Combining the CDR3 with reference TRBV5-1 and TRBJ2-7 gives the whole variable domain KAGVTQTPRYLIKTRGQQVTLSCSPISGHRSVSWYQQTPGQGLQFLFEYFSETQRNKGNFPGRFSGRQFSNSRSEMNVSTLELGDSALYLCASSLEWTGYEQYFGPGTRLTVT.

V usage is TRBV7-9 and J usage is TRBJ2-3, with 10 bases aligning to TRBD2. Trimming took 5 bases from V and 4 from J; bases not matched to a gene: 12. The CDR3 runs to 17 residues. The germline V gene has CDR1 SEHNR and CDR2 FQNEAQ (reference sequence). The CDR3: CASSVVGLAGESDTQYF. In DNA form, the CDR3 reads TGTGCCAGCAGCGTAGTCGGGCTAGCGGGGGAATCAGATACGCAGTATTTT.